This is a list of T cell receptor beta chains from one sample in a study of blood T cells in healthy people across ages. Each CDR3 protein gets one entry after TCRdb re-called the 5' RACE reads with MiXCR. This sample has roughly 700,000 distinct CDR3 sequences, with 45% to 50% found just once. The sample comprised blood. Receptor source: a woman aged 55 to 70 in good health. CDR3s include the opening cysteine and the closing phenylalanine or tryptophan. Each record gives: clone size, J gene, D gene, CDR3 length, V gene, CDR3 DNA, CDR3 protein. D genes are given only for firm matches. A row's size may be missing; if present it is once, few, many or a size class.

size: .; J: TRBJ2-7; D: TRBD1; length: 14; V: TRBV20-1; DNA: TGCAGTTCTACTGGACAGGGCAGCTCCTACGAGCAGTACTTC; CDR3: CSSTGQGSSYEQYF
size: once; J: TRBJ2-7; D: .; length: 16; V: TRBV20-1; DNA: TGCAGTGCTAGATCGCCGTTAGCGTTAACTTACAATGAGCAGTACTTC; CDR3: CSARSPLALTYNEQYF
size: few; J: TRBJ2-3; D: TRBD2; length: 16; V: TRBV7-9; DNA: TGTGCCAGCAGCTTAAGCTTAGCGGGAGCGGCAGATACGCAGTATTTT; CDR3: CASSLSLAGAADTQYF
size: few; J: TRBJ2-3; D: TRBD1; length: 16; V: TRBV18; DNA: TGTGCCAGCTCACAAAACCGGGACAGGGACGGAGATACGCAGTATTTT; CDR3: CASSQNRDRDGDTQYF
size: .; J: TRBJ2-5; D: .; length: 15; V: TRBV12-3/TRBV12-4; DNA: TGTGCCAGCAGCCCAGCCGGCAGGGCCAAAGAGACCCAGTACTTC; CDR3: CASSPAGRAKETQYF
size: .; J: TRBJ2-6; D: TRBD2; length: 16; V: TRBV10-3; DNA: TGTGCCATCAATCCGGGACTAGCATCCGGGGCCAACGTCCTGACTTTC; CDR3: CAINPGLASGANVLTF
size: .; J: TRBJ1-2; D: .; length: 14; V: TRBV6-2/TRBV6-3; DNA: TGTGCCAGCAGGACCGGACATGGGACTTGTGGCTACACCTTC; CDR3: CASRTGHGTCGYTF
size: few; J: TRBJ1-2; D: .; length: 13; V: TRBV29-1; DNA: TGCAGCGTTGAAGATCTAGGACTTATTGGCTACACCTTC; CDR3: CSVEDLGLIGYTF
size: few; J: TRBJ2-7; D: TRBD2; length: 15; V: TRBV4-1; DNA: TGCGCCAGCAGCCAAGTTCACCGGGGACTACCCGAGCAGTACTTC; CDR3: CASSQVHRGLPEQYF
size: .; J: TRBJ2-2; D: TRBD1; length: 14; V: TRBV12-3/TRBV12-4; DNA: TGTGCCACCCTGAGGGGGCTGGACACCGGGGAGCTGTTTTTT; CDR3: CATLRGLDTGELFF
size: few; J: TRBJ1-6; D: .; length: 14; V: TRBV27; DNA: TGTGCCAGCAGACAGGGCCGTTATAATTCACCCCTCCACTTT; CDR3: CASRQGRYNSPLHF
size: .; J: TRBJ1-5; D: .; length: 15; V: TRBV20-1; DNA: TGCAGTGCTAGAGATGTCCGGACAGAGAATCAGCCCCAGCATTTT; CDR3: CSARDVRTENQPQHF
size: .; J: TRBJ2-1; D: TRBD2; length: 16; V: TRBV10-3; DNA: TGTGCCATCAGTGAGTCCCTAGCGGGAGGGACCAATGAGCAGTTCTTC; CDR3: CAISESLAGGTNEQFF
size: few; J: TRBJ1-1; D: .; length: 14; V: TRBV27; DNA: TGTGCCAGCAGTCGAATGAACATGAACACTGAAGCTTTCTTT; CDR3: CASSRMNMNTEAFF
size: .; J: TRBJ2-5; D: .; length: 13; V: TRBV10-3; DNA: TGTGCCATCAGTGAGCCAAGAGAAGAGACCCAGTACTTC; CDR3: CAISEPREETQYF
size: few; J: TRBJ2-5; D: .; length: 15; V: TRBV9; DNA: TGTGCCAGCAGCGGGACCCTAGGGGGACACAATGAGCAGTACTTC; CDR3: CASSGTLGGHNEQYF
size: once; J: TRBJ2-3; D: .; length: 16; V: TRBV28; DNA: TGTGCCAGCAGTCTCGGGACTCCCCGTAGCACAGATACGCAGTATTTT; CDR3: CASSLGTPRSTDTQYF
size: few; J: TRBJ2-1; D: .; length: 14; V: TRBV7-9; DNA: TGTGCCAGCAGCTTAGCGGGGTTGGGATATGAGCAGTTCTTC; CDR3: CASSLAGLGYEQFF
size: .; J: TRBJ2-6; D: .; length: 14; V: TRBV5-6; DNA: TGTGCCAGCAGCCGAACGAAGACGGCCAACGTCCTGACTTTC; CDR3: CASSRTKTANVLTF
size: .; J: TRBJ2-7; D: .; length: 13; V: TRBV20-1; DNA: TGCAGTGCTAGAGAGGGACTCCAATACGAGCAGTACTTC; CDR3: CSAREGLQYEQYF
size: .; J: TRBJ1-4; D: .; length: 13; V: TRBV20-1; DNA: TGCAGTGCCCCTAGCCTAACTAATGAAAAACTGTTTTTT; CDR3: CSAPSLTNEKLFF
size: .; J: TRBJ2-5; D: .; length: 13; V: TRBV5-4; DNA: TGTGCCAGCAGAAGGGAAAACCAAGAGACCCAGTACTTC; CDR3: CASRRENQETQYF
size: .; J: TRBJ1-5; D: .; length: 11; V: TRBV20-1; DNA: TGCAGTGCTAATCAGGGACAGCCCCAGCATTTT; CDR3: CSANQGQPQHF
size: .; J: TRBJ2-4; D: TRBD2; length: 15; V: TRBV20-1; DNA: TGCAGTGCTAGGTCAGCGGGAGGGCCTTCGAACATTCAGTACTTC; CDR3: CSARSAGGPSNIQYF
size: .; J: TRBJ2-1; D: .; length: 15; V: TRBV9; DNA: TGTGCCAGCAGCGTAATTGAGACGAGCTTTGATGAGCAGTTCTTC; CDR3: CASSVIETSFDEQFF
size: .; J: TRBJ1-1; D: .; length: 12; V: TRBV30; DNA: TGTGCCTGGAGTGAAGGTTCCACTGAAGCTTTCTTT; CDR3: CAWSEGSTEAFF
size: .; J: TRBJ1-2; D: .; length: 13; V: TRBV29-1; DNA: TGCAGCGCCCGTGGGGGGTCTGACTATGGCTACACCTTC; CDR3: CSARGGSDYGYTF
size: .; J: TRBJ1-5; D: TRBD1; length: 14; V: TRBV7-2; DNA: TGTGCCAGCAGTTCAGACAGGGGCCACCAGCCCCAGCATTTT; CDR3: CASSSDRGHQPQHF
size: .; J: TRBJ2-1; D: .; length: 13; V: TRBV18; DNA: TGTGCCAGCTCGCCGGGACGGCGGAATGAGCAGTTCTTC; CDR3: CASSPGRRNEQFF
size: .; J: TRBJ2-5; D: TRBD1; length: 11; V: TRBV3-1; DNA: TGTGCCAGCAGCCGGACAGGGGAGGAGTACTTC; CDR3: CASSRTGEEYF
size: .; J: TRBJ2-7; D: TRBD2; length: 15; V: TRBV28; DNA: TGTGCCAGCAGTCCCCCCCTAGCGGGACTCTACGAGCAGTACTTC; CDR3: CASSPPLAGLYEQYF
size: .; J: TRBJ1-2; D: .; length: 15; V: TRBV20-1; DNA: TGCAGTGCTAGAGAGCGGGGCAGGGAGTTCTATGGCTACACCTTC; CDR3: CSARERGREFYGYTF
size: few; J: TRBJ2-1; D: TRBD2; length: 15; V: TRBV24-1; DNA: TGTGCCACCAGTAAGAGGCTAGCGGGAGTGGACGAGCAGTTCTTC; CDR3: CATSKRLAGVDEQFF
size: .; J: TRBJ2-3; D: .; length: 12; V: TRBV9; DNA: TGTGCCAGCAGCGTTGGAGGAGATACGCAGTATTTT; CDR3: CASSVGGDTQYF
size: .; J: TRBJ1-1; D: .; length: 13; V: TRBV6-2/TRBV6-3; DNA: TGTGCCAGCCTCCTTGACAGTCACACTGAAGCTTTCTTT; CDR3: CASLLDSHTEAFF
size: .; J: TRBJ2-1; D: .; length: 14; V: TRBV7-2; DNA: TGTGCCAGCAGCTTCATGGTCTCCTACAATGAGCAGTTCTTC; CDR3: CASSFMVSYNEQFF
size: .; J: TRBJ2-1; D: TRBD1; length: 15; V: TRBV7-2; DNA: TGTGCCAGCAGCTTCTTGGGGACAGGGTACAACGAGCAGTTCTTC; CDR3: CASSFLGTGYNEQFF
size: many; J: TRBJ2-5; D: .; length: 15; V: TRBV6-2/TRBV6-3; DNA: TGTGCCAGCAGTTACAGCGCTAGCGACCAAGAGACCCAGTACTTC; CDR3: CASSYSASDQETQYF
size: .; J: TRBJ2-5; D: .; length: 14; V: TRBV6-5; DNA: TGTGCCAGCAGAAGCGACTGGGGCCGGGAGACCCAGTACTTC; CDR3: CASRSDWGRETQYF
size: .; J: TRBJ1-2; D: .; length: 12; V: TRBV7-3; DNA: TGTGCCAGCAGCTCCTGGACAGATGGCTACACCTTC; CDR3: CASSSWTDGYTF
size: .; J: TRBJ1-3; D: TRBD1; length: 14; V: TRBV12-3/TRBV12-4; DNA: TGTGCCAGCACGGACAGGGGGTCTGGAAGCACCATATATTTT; CDR3: CASTDRGSGSTIYF
size: once; J: TRBJ1-1; D: .; length: 17; V: TRBV14; DNA: TGTGCCAGCAGCCAAGTCGTTCCGGGGACTATGAACACTGAAGCTTTCTTT; CDR3: CASSQVVPGTMNTEAFF
size: few; J: TRBJ1-4; D: .; length: 13; V: TRBV10-3; DNA: TGTGCCACCGGCAGGGGCCCTAATGAAAAACTGTTTTTT; CDR3: CATGRGPNEKLFF
size: .; J: TRBJ2-1; D: TRBD1; length: 16; V: TRBV11-2; DNA: TGTGCCAGCAGCTTGTCCGGACAGGGGATTATAAATGAGCAGTTCTTC; CDR3: CASSLSGQGIINEQFF
size: few; J: TRBJ2-3; D: .; length: 13; V: TRBV20-1; DNA: TGCAGTGCTCCTAGTTCCGCCGGAGGTACGCAGTATTTT; CDR3: CSAPSSAGGTQYF
size: few; J: TRBJ2-3; D: .; length: 16; V: TRBV7-9; DNA: TGTGCCAGCAGCCTCGCCTCCGGACTTAGCACAGATACGCAGTATTTT; CDR3: CASSLASGLSTDTQYF
size: .; J: TRBJ2-5; D: .; length: 15; V: TRBV6-2/TRBV6-3; DNA: TGTGCCAGCAGTTCCAGGATTAGTGGAGCCGAGACCCAGTACTTC; CDR3: CASSSRISGAETQYF
size: .; J: TRBJ1-1; D: .; length: 15; V: TRBV5-1; DNA: TGCGCCAGCAGCTTGGATGGGGGGCGAGGCACTGAAGCTTTCTTT; CDR3: CASSLDGGRGTEAFF
size: .; J: TRBJ2-1; D: .; length: 12; V: TRBV20-1; DNA: TGCAGTGCCTCCCAGTCGGACAATGAGCAGTTCTTC; CDR3: CSASQSDNEQFF
size: medium-sized; J: TRBJ2-7; D: .; length: 12; V: TRBV7-9; DNA: TGTGCCAGCAGCCTTGACGTCTACGAGCAGTACTTC; CDR3: CASSLDVYEQYF
size: few; J: TRBJ1-4; D: .; length: 15; V: TRBV29-1; DNA: TGCAGCGTTGAAGACCTAGCGGGGTCGGCTGAAAAACTGTTTTTT; CDR3: CSVEDLAGSAEKLFF
size: .; J: TRBJ1-2; D: .; length: 16; V: TRBV2; DNA: TGTGCCAGCAGTGAATTAGGGGGACACCTGTCTTATGGCTACACCTTC; CDR3: CASSELGGHLSYGYTF
size: few; J: TRBJ1-2; D: TRBD1; length: 15; V: TRBV4-2; DNA: TGTGCCAGCAGCCAAACGGGACAGGGGTTGGTTGGCTACACCTTC; CDR3: CASSQTGQGLVGYTF
size: .; J: TRBJ2-3; D: TRBD2; length: 19; V: TRBV27; DNA: TGTGCCAGCAGTTTCCCGGGGGGGACTAGCGGGAACCCTTCGGCTACGCAGTATTTT; CDR3: CASSFPGGTSGNPSATQYF